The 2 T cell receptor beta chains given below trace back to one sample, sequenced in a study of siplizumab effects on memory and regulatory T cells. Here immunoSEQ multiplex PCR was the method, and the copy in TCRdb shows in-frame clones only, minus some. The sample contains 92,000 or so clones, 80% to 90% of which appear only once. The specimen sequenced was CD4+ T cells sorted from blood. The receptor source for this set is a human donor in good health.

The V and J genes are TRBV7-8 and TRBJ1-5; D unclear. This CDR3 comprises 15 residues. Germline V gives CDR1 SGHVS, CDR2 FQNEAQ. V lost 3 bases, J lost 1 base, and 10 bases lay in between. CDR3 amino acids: CASSFSGLSNQPQHF. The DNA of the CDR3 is TGTGCCAGCAGCTTTAGTGGATTGAGCAATCAGCCCCAGCATTTT. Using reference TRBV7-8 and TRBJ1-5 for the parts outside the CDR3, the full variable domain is GAGVSQSPRYKVAKRGQDVALRCDPISGHVSLFWYQQALGQGPEFLTYFQNEAQLDKSGLPSDRFFAERPEGSVSTLKIQRTQQEDSAVYLCASSFSGLSNQPQHFGDGTRLSIL.

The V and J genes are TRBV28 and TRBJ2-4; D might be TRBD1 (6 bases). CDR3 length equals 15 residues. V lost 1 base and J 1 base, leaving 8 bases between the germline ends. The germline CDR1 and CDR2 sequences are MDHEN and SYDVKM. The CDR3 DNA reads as TGTGCCAGCAGTTTATTGGGGGCGGCCAAAAACATTCAGTACTTC. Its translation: CASSLLGAAKNIQYF.